Listed below are T cell receptor beta chains from one sample, sequenced in a study of T-cell reconstitution after alpha-beta-depleted transplantation in children. MiXCR, applied by TCRdb to the PCR reads, yields one record per CDR3 protein. The table lists hundreds of thousands of distinct CDR3 sequences, around 13% of them singletons. This specimen was PBMCs, mostly from graft donor cells, taken 360 days after TCRalphabeta/CD19-depleted stem cell transplant. All receptors derive from a male patient younger than 18 who had a stem cell transplant for acute myeloid leukemia, so the T cells may come from the graft donor. Both conserved end residues are trimmed from each CDR3. Each record gives: D gene, V gene, CDR3 protein. D genes are given only for firm matches.

>-|TRBV28
AIQGTTDTQY
>TRBD2|TRBV28
ASSSRGRAPALAGQF
>TRBD1|TRBV7-2
ASSPRDRGYNSPLH
>-|TRBV28
ASSKGGSYNEQF
>-|TRBV3-1
ASTSDGSGNTIY
>TRBD2|TRBV7-9
ASSPRLAASYEQY
>-|TRBV6-5
ASSYFRLSEAF
>-|TRBV20-1
SASFGAGYEQY
>-|TRBV5-1
ASTRDLNNEQF
>TRBD1|TRBV10-3
AISESGGTETQY
>TRBD1|TRBV5-1
ASSLGTGAENTEAF
>TRBD2|TRBV4-3
ASSQGLAGVDTQY
>TRBD2|TRBV20-1
SASRASGSQDEQF
>-|TRBV7-2
ASSRDGATDTQY
>-|TRBV5-1
ASSLPQGTGELF
>TRBD2|TRBV7-2
ASSWLAGGVGDEQF
>-|TRBV12-3/TRBV12-4
ASSLAQVAASNQPQH
>-|TRBV13
ASSSPTAGDTQY
>-|TRBV5-1
ASSAGQISYNEQF
>-|TRBV5-6
ASSATAGPSYNEQF
>-|TRBV9
ASSVEDQGTQY
>TRBD2|TRBV7-9
ASSLVGSGRDEQF
>TRBD1|TRBV5-4
ASSPPPGTAQETQY
>TRBD2|TRBV20-1
SATEGAGGEMRTDTQY
>TRBD1|TRBV7-2
ASSSRTGGFRPYEQY
>TRBD2|TRBV12-3/TRBV12-4
ASSRASGKWNEQF
>-|TRBV12-3/TRBV12-4
ASSLAGGTFFYT
>TRBD2|TRBV4-3
ASSQGPSGQY
>-|TRBV28
ASTEDRRYGYT
>TRBD2|TRBV11-2
ASSLYEGLGSNNEQF
>TRBD2|TRBV20-1
SARASGSSTDTQY
>TRBD2|TRBV6-5
ASSSPGLAGFASTDTQY
>-|TRBV28
ASDKGPLRTGELF
>-|TRBV7-3
ASSSRAQNTGELF
>-|TRBV21-1
ASTNGSDGGEQY